These 19 T cell receptor beta chains came from one sample sequenced in a study of CD8 T cells in ankylosing spondylitis. Findings and caveats of the study: Ankylosing spondylitis blood appeared to carry a characteristic TCR beta motif of several highly homologous variants.

One entry per CDR3 protein results from TCRdb running MiXCR on the 5' RACE reads. The sample consists of about 220,000 distinct CDR3 sequences, 6% to 8.5% of them appearing once. Their cognate antigens are unknown. Sequences were obtained from blood, either unsorted or a sorted T cell fraction (not recorded which). The receptors here all came from a male donor with ankylosing spondylitis.

The sample holds many counts of this clonotype. The J gene is TRBJ2-7, the V gene TRBV4-1; the match to TRBD1 covers 9 bases. The CDR3 extends over 16 amino acids. Germline values: CDR1 MGHRA, CDR2 YSYEKL. V trimming: 0 bases; J trimming: 4 bases; junction bases outside the gene matches: 7. The CDR3 loop reads CASSQDLTGGGYEQYF. The CDR3 DNA sequence: TGCGCCAGCAGCCAAGATTTAACAGGGGGCGGTTACGAGCAGTACTTC.

This clonotype was seen repeatedly, ten times or more. This chain links TRBV4-3 with TRBJ1-1; possible D gene TRBD1, 5 bases. The length of the CDR3 is 17 residues. CDR1 and CDR2 (germline): LGHNA, YSLEER. V lost 4 bases, J lost 0 bases, and 18 bases lay in between. DNA of the CDR3: TGCGCCAGCAGCCCTCACTGGCCAGGGCTTATGAACACTGAAGCTTTCTTT. Protein sequence: CASSPHWPGLMNTEAFF.

This clonotype was recorded at least ten times. The chain couples TRBV7-9 to TRBJ2-7; the match to TRBD1 covers 9 bases. CDR1 is SEHNR, CDR2 FQNEAQ, per germline (reference sequence). This CDR3 has 15 residues. V was pared by 3 bases and J by 1 base, with 4 bases of the junction left unmatched. In DNA form, the CDR3 reads TGTGCCAGCAGCTTGGACAGGGGCCGGTCCTACGAGCAGTACTTC. Amino acid sequence: CASSLDRGRSYEQYF. Using reference TRBV7-9 and TRBJ2-7 for the parts outside the CDR3, the full variable domain is DTGVSQNPRHKITKRGQNVTFRCDPISEHNRLYWYRQTLGQGPEFLTYFQNEAQLEKSRLLSDRFSAERPKGSFSTLEIQRTEQGDSAMYLCASSLDRGRSYEQYFGPGTRLTVT.

This clonotype came up many times. This sequence joins TRBV18 and TRBJ2-1; unclear D gene. The CDR3 consists of 15 residues. Deletions cut 10 bases from V and 8 bases from J, with 24 bases between. Looked up from germline, CDR1 is KGHSH and CDR2 is LQKENI. In DNA form, the CDR3 reads TGTGCCAATTCCGACCGGGCCAAGATCGGCGATGAGCAGTTCTTC. It is translated as CANSDRAKIGDEQFF.

This clonotype was observed at least ten times. The V call is TRBV12-3 or TRBV12-4, the J call TRBJ1-2; D uncertain. The CDR3 loop spans 12 amino acids. Trimming took off 2 bases at V and 1 base at J, with 2 bases between the two ends. The CDR3 here is CASSLSNYGYTF. The DNA for the CDR3 is TGTGCCAGCAGTTTAAGTAACTATGGCTACACCTTC.

This clonotype was found many times. The chain couples TRBV5-1 to TRBJ1-6; perhaps TRBD1 as D (5 bases). Germline CDR1 SGHRS, CDR2 YFSETQ. This CDR3 has 17 residues. The V gene lost 3 bases and the J gene lost 0 bases, with 13 bases spanning the gap. The CDR3 region is CASSWDGLPSYNSPLHF. The CDR3 region has the DNA TGCGCCAGCAGCTGGGACGGGCTTCCCTCCTATAATTCACCCCTCCACTTT.

This clonotype was counted ten times or more. The chain joins TRBV9 to TRBJ1-2, with TRBD1 matching over 9 bases. This CDR3 region has 18 residues. The ends lost 0 bases at V and 4 bases at J; junction bases unmatched: 13. CDR1 and CDR2 (germline): SGDLS, YYNGEE. The CDR3 nucleotides are TGTGCCAGCAGCGTAGTGGGGACAGGGAACCTGGATGGCTATGGCTACACCTTC. Protein: CASSVVGTGNLDGYGYTF.

The sample holds many counts of this clonotype. The chain employs TRBV7-9 and TRBJ2-7; 11 bases fit TRBD1. The V gene end was trimmed by 6 bases and the J gene end by 4 bases; junction bases not matched to a gene: 8. The CDR3 covers 15 residues. Per the germline V gene, CDR1 is SEHNR and CDR2 is FQNEAQ (reference sequence). CDR3 nucleotides: TGTGCCAGCAGTCACGGACAGGGGGCAAGATACGAGCAGTACTTC. This translates into CASSHGQGARYEQYF.

This clonotype was observed many times. The gene calls are TRBV12-3 or TRBV12-4 and TRBJ1-5, with 7 bases that match TRBD1. V dropped 5 bases and J dropped 6; count of bases not matched to a gene: 4. The length of the CDR3 is 13 residues. This CDR3 is CASSPTGIQPQHF. CDR3 DNA: TGTGCCAGCAGTCCGACAGGGATTCAGCCCCAGCATTTT.

In this sample, this clonotype turned up a few times. The V gene is TRBV10-2, the J gene TRBJ1-5; no reliable D call. Germline V gene lookup returns CDR1 WSHSY and CDR2 SAAADI. This CDR3 is 14 amino acids long. Trimming pared 1 base from V and 4 bases from J, leaving 8 bases between. The CDR3 sequence: CASSEWRKNQPQHF. The CDR3 DNA reads as TGCGCCAGCAGTGAGTGGCGGAAGAATCAGCCCCAGCATTTT.

In its sample, this clonotype was seen a few times. The chain uses TRBV4-2 and TRBJ1-6, with TRBD1 matching over 7 bases. This CDR3 comprises 16 residues. Germline lookup yields CDR1 LGHNA and CDR2 YNFKEQ. V was clipped by 1 base and J by 7 bases; unmatched bases: 7. The CDR3 here is CASSQGATGLNSPLHF. CDR3 in DNA: TGTGCCAGCAGCCAAGGAGCGACAGGGTTGAATTCACCCCTCCACTTT.

This clonotype was seen at least ten times. The rearrangement links TRBV11-2 to TRBJ2-5, with 10 positions matching TRBD1. Germline assignment: CDR1 SGHAT and CDR2 FQNNGV. The CDR3 totals 19 residues. The trim removed 4 bases at V and 3 bases at J, leaving 17 bases unmatched. The CDR3 loop is CASSSEIHWTGGAKETQYF. The CDR3 DNA follows: TGTGCCAGCAGCTCGGAAATTCATTGGACAGGGGGAGCCAAAGAGACCCAGTACTTC.

This clonotype was observed many times. The chain carries TRBV3-1 and TRBJ1-5; 8 positions agree with TRBD1. The CDR3 runs 15 residues. The germline gives CDR1 LGHDT, CDR2 YNNKEL (reference sequence). With 0 bases clipped from V and 4 bases from J, the junction kept 2 bases outside the gene matches. As DNA, the CDR3 is TGTGCCAGCAGCCAAGACGGGACAGGAAATCAGCCCCAGCATTTT. Protein: CASSQDGTGNQPQHF.

This clonotype showed up many times. V is TRBV28 and J is TRBJ2-7; a possible D gene is TRBD2 (6 bases). The CDR3 has 14 residues. The V gene lost 7 bases and the J gene lost 6 bases, with 19 bases spanning the gap. CDR1 is MDHEN and CDR2 is SYDVKM in the germline V gene. This chain's CDR3 is CASTFHRRGFEQYF. The DNA for the CDR3 is TGTGCCAGCACCTTCCACCGCCGGGGGTTCGAGCAGTACTTC.

This clonotype was observed at least ten times. The rearrangement joins TRBV5-1 to TRBJ1-2; possible D gene TRBD1, 5 bases. This CDR3 has 13 residues. The V gene's germline CDR1 is SGHRS and CDR2 YFSETQ. V lost 0 bases and J 8 bases, leaving 11 bases between the germline ends. The CDR3 protein is CASSLGQGNGYTF. Here the CDR3 DNA reads TGCGCCAGCAGCTTGGGCCAGGGAAACGGCTACACCTTC. Looking up the rest from reference TRBV5-1 and TRBJ1-2 gives the full variable domain: KAGVTQTPRYLIKTRGQQVTLSCSPISGHRSVSWYQQTPGQGLQFLFEYFSETQRNKGNFPGRFSGRQFSNSRSEMNVSTLELGDSALYLCASSLGQGNGYTFGSGTRLTVV.

This clonotype appeared many times. This rearrangement joins TRBV24-1 to TRBJ1-5; D is uncertain. The CDR3 has 14 amino acids. Trimming removed 4 bases from V and 4 bases from J, with 10 bases in between. The germline CDR1 and CDR2 sequences are KGHDR and SFDVKD. The CDR3 bases are TGTGCCACCAGTGAGTGGGAGACTAATCAGCCCCAGCATTTT. Its protein product is CATSEWETNQPQHF.

This clonotype was seen ten or more times. The rearrangement links TRBV7-6 to TRBJ2-3, with 8 bases lining up with TRBD1. There are 15 residues in the CDR3. V was pared by 3 bases and J by 0 bases, with 2 bases of the junction left unmatched. Germline CDR1 SGHVS, CDR2 FNYEAQ. CDR3 loop: CASSLGQASTDTQYF. The CDR3 nucleotides are TGTGCCAGCAGCTTGGGACAGGCCAGCACAGATACGCAGTATTTT. Using reference TRBV7-6 and TRBJ2-3 for the parts outside the CDR3, the full variable domain is GAGVSQSPRYKVTKRGQDVALRCDPISGHVSLYWYRQALGQGPEFLTYFNYEAQQDKSGLPNDRFSAERPEGSISTLTIQRTEQRDSAMYRCASSLGQASTDTQYFGPGTRLTVL.

This clonotype was detected ten times or more. This sequence joins TRBV5-1 and TRBJ2-5; D is unresolved. The CDR3 sequence is 14 residues long. V was clipped by 0 bases and J by 2 bases, with 8 bases between them. CDR1 and CDR2 from the germline V gene are SGHRS and YFSETQ. The CDR3 here is CASSLAGPQETQYF. In DNA form, the CDR3 reads TGCGCCAGCAGCTTGGCCGGGCCACAAGAGACCCAGTACTTC.

This clonotype was counted many times. The chain employs TRBV11-3 and TRBJ2-3; D gene ambiguous. The V and J ends lost 5 bases and 3 bases respectively, with 12 bases between them. This CDR3 comprises 14 residues. Germline CDR1 and CDR2: SGHNT and YENEEA. In nucleotides, the CDR3 is TGTGCCAGCAGCCCCGACGGTGGGACAGATACGCAGTATTTT. It is translated as CASSPDGGTDTQYF.